This T cell receptor (beta chain) comes out of a study of blood T cell repertoires in COVID-19. Study context: Material from acute and convalescent COVID-19 was sourced from the United States, Italy and Spain.

Per the original data handling: From reference gene primer amplification, estimates of nucleated cell counts were derived. Sequenced by immunoSEQ multiplex PCR; TCRdb stores in-frame clones only, minus some. That table is the source of V, J and clone size, and D and trimming were worked out from the DNA. The sample consists of tens of thousands of clones, 81% of them appearing once. Material: peripheral blood. The TCR was taken from a man older than 75 with active or convalescent COVID-19.

CDR3 DNA sequence: TGTGCCAGCAGTCCCGGAGGGGAGAACACTGAAGCTTTCTTT. It specifies CASSPGGENTEAFF. This sequence joins TRBV27 and TRBJ1-1, with D tentatively TRBD1 (5 bases). Germline CDR1 MNHEY, CDR2 SMNVEV (reference sequence). The CDR3 totals 14 residues. Deletions cut 5 bases from V and 1 base from J, with 11 bases between.